This T cell receptor beta chain was found in a study of T cells in Graves' hyperthyroidism and ophthalmopathy. Whole-study context: Peripheral blood sampling occurred at initial diagnosis, before any treatment. General study results and limits: In blood, most of the thyroid clonotypes expanded above 0.001 were also present.

The CDR3 regions of TCR beta were amplified from RNA transcripts. A first-round RT-PCR of the TCR CDR3 used the HTBI primer set. TCRdb re-analysed the multiplex PCR reads in MiXCR, keeping a single row per CDR3 protein. The sample includes roughly 290,000 distinct CDR3 sequences, 13% seen only once; the top ten take almost 8%. Diagnoses used clinical symptoms, serum thyroxine and TRAb, thyroid ultrasound and orbital computed tomography. The source of the PBMCs was less than 12 ml of fresh peripheral blood. V was clipped by 4 bases and J by 7 bases, with 18 bases between them. This CDR3 has 15 residues. Germline V gene data show CDR1 as LGHDT and CDR2 as YNNKEL (reference sequence). This clonotype has ten or more counts. Its antigen remains unidentified.

Sequencing was done on a sample of blood. The chain carries TRBV3-1 and TRBJ2-3; D may match TRBD1 or TRBD2 (5 bases each). This TCR was recovered from a woman aged 25 to 45 with Graves' hyperthyroidism that later progressed to Graves' ophthalmopathy. The CDR3 DNA is TGTGCCAGCAGCCCCGGGACCGAGGTTGCATATACGCAGTATTTT. Its protein product is CASSPGTEVAYTQYF.